A single sample is the source of the 10 T cell receptor beta chains below, sequenced in a study of blood T cell repertoires in COVID-19. Profiling relied on immunoSEQ multiplex PCR, and the TCRdb table lists in-frame clones only, not all of them. The sample holds about 87,000 clones, 70% to 85% seen once. The sample was peripheral blood. Source of these receptors: a woman older than 75 with COVID-19, enrolled during active disease.

A few counts support this clone. V gene TRBV6-6 combines with J gene TRBJ2-3; 10 nucleotides match TRBD2. The CDR3 has 14 amino acids. Trimming at V came to 6 bases and at J to 5 bases, leaving 5 bases not matched to a gene. Germline V gives CDR1 MNHNY, CDR2 SVGAGI (reference sequence). CDR3 in DNA: TGTGCCAGCAGAGAAAGACTAGCGGGAGATACGCAGTATTTT. It codes for CASRERLAGDTQYF.

V is TRBV11-2 and J is TRBJ2-1, with 9 bases fitting TRBD2. CDR3 size: 13 residues. V shed 3 bases, J shed 8 bases, and the junction held 2 bases outside the gene matches. CDR1 and CDR2 (germline): SGHAT, FQNNGV. The CDR3 region is CASSLGLADEQFF. CDR3 coding DNA: TGTGCCAGCAGCTTGGGACTAGCAGATGAGCAGTTCTTC.

The V gene is TRBV6-1, the J gene TRBJ2-7; TRBD1 agrees at 9 bases. The CDR3 spans 15 residues. With V trimmed by 2 bases and J by 6 bases, 8 bases remained unmatched. Germline V lookup: CDR1 MNHNS, CDR2 SASEGT. The CDR3 DNA sequence: TGTGCCAGCAGTGAACGGGACAGGGCACAGGTCGAGCAGTACTTC. Translation: CASSERDRAQVEQYF.

The V and J genes are TRBV2 and TRBJ2-2; D gene unclear. Trimming removed 5 bases from V and 1 base from J, with 5 bases in between. Germline assignment: CDR1 SNHLY and CDR2 FYNNEI. The CDR3 sequence is 13 residues long. CDR3 sequence (DNA): TGTGCCAGCAGTCTAGAGAACACCGGGGAGCTGTTTTTT. Translation: CASSLENTGELFF.

V usage is TRBV7-2 and J usage is TRBJ1-4; perhaps TRBD1 as D (5 bases). Germline assignment: CDR1 SGHTA and CDR2 FQGNSA. This CDR3 is 15 amino acids long. V was trimmed by 5 bases and J by 7 bases, leaving 17 bases between them. The CDR3 protein is CASSPARVYGEKLFF. The CDR3 DNA reads as TGTGCCAGCAGCCCCGCCAGGGTTTATGGTGAAAAACTGTTTTTT.

This chain uses TRBV27 with TRBJ1-1; tentative D call: TRBD1 (5 bases). CDR3 size: 14 residues. V was clipped by 2 bases and J by 4 bases, with 11 bases between them. Germline V gene data show CDR1 as MNHEY and CDR2 as SMNVEV (reference sequence). CDR3 sequence reads: CASSLDGGFTEAFF. As DNA, the CDR3 is TGTGCCAGCAGTTTAGACGGGGGATTCACTGAAGCTTTCTTT.

This sequence joins TRBV19 and TRBJ1-1; D unclear. V was cut by 3 bases and J by 1 base, with 12 bases left in between. Germline CDR1 reads LNHDA; CDR2 reads SQIVND (reference sequence). The length of the CDR3 is 15 residues. The CDR3 reads CASSIWWSANTEAFF. DNA for the CDR3: TGTGCCAGTAGTATCTGGTGGAGCGCGAACACTGAAGCTTTCTTT.

V and J are TRBV7-2 and TRBJ2-3, with TRBD1 as a possible D gene (5 bases). This CDR3 comprises 15 residues. V was cut by 5 bases and J by 0 bases, with 12 bases left in between. Germline V gene data show CDR1 as SGHTA and CDR2 as FQGNSA. CDR3 protein: CASSQRGPSTDTQYF. CDR3 DNA sequence: TGTGCCAGCAGCCAAAGGGGCCCTAGCACAGATACGCAGTATTTT.

The chain joins TRBV30 to TRBJ2-7; maybe TRBD2 (5 bases). This CDR3 comprises 14 residues. The V gene's germline CDR1 is GTSNPN and CDR2 SVGIG (reference sequence). V was clipped by 3 bases and J by 0 bases, with 12 bases between them. For the CDR3, the DNA is TGTGCCTGGAGGCCGCGGGCGAACTCCTACGAGCAGTACTTC. Its protein is CAWRPRANSYEQYF.

This rearrangement joins TRBV4-1 to TRBJ2-1, with 9 nucleotides matching TRBD2. The CDR3 sequence is 17 residues long. Unmatched junction bases numbered 15, after V lost 4 bases and J lost 8 bases. Germline V gene data show CDR1 as MGHRA and CDR2 as YSYEKL. The CDR3 DNA is TGCGCCAGCAGCCTCCTAAGACTAGCGGAGTGGGGGGATGAGCAGTTCTTC. Protein product: CASSLLRLAEWGDEQFF.